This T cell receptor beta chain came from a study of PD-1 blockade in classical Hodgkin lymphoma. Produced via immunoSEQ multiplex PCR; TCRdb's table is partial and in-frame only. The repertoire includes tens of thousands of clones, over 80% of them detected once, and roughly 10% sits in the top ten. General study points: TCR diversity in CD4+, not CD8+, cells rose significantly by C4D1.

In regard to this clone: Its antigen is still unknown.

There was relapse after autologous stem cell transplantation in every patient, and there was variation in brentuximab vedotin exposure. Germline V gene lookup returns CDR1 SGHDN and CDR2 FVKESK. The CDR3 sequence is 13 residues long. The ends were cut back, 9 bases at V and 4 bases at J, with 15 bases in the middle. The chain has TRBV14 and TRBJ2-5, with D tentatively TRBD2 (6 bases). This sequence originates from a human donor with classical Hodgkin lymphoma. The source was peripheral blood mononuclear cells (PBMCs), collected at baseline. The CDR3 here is CASRTGAGETQYF. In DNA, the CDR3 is TGTGCCAGTAGAACAGGAGCGGGAGAGACCCAGTACTTC.